These 32 T cell receptor beta chains originate from one sample sequenced in a study of molecular identifiers for immune sequencing clone quantification. Using its own MiXCR run on the PCR reads, TCRdb lists one record per CDR3 protein. The top ten hold approximately 0.84% of the sample, which has about half a million distinct CDR3 sequences, around 21% seen once. The sample was naive CD8+ T cells from blood, with Jurkat cell RNA spiked in. Subset in this sample: FACS-sorted CD8+CD4-CCR7+CD45RA+ naive T cells. These receptors came from a human donor in good health. Some libraries in this study had Jurkat cell RNA spiked in.

This clonotype was recorded many times. The V call is TRBV14, the J call TRBJ2-2; D tentatively fits TRBD1 or TRBD2 (5 bases each). This CDR3 has 16 residues. Trimming removed 1 base at V and 5 bases at J, with 14 bases between. Per germline, CDR1 SGHDN and CDR2 FVKESK. The CDR3 sequence: CASSQGGTGWTGELFF. The CDR3 bases are TGTGCCAGCAGCCAAGGTGGGACGGGCTGGACCGGGGAGCTGTTTTTT.

This clonotype occurred a few times. The J gene is TRBJ2-7, the V gene TRBV4-3; D uncertain. The CDR3 is 16 residues long. Trimming removed 0 bases at V and 2 bases at J, with 14 bases between. Germline CDR1 is LGHNA and CDR2 is YSLEER. CDR3 coding DNA: TGCGCCAGCAGCCAAGATAGAGGCGGCAGTACCTACGAGCAGTACTTC. Its protein product is CASSQDRGGSTYEQYF.

This clonotype was recorded many times. V gene TRBV24-1 combines with J gene TRBJ1-1; D is ambiguous. This CDR3 comprises 12 residues. Germline lookup yields CDR1 KGHDR and CDR2 SFDVKD. Deletions cut 3 bases from V and 4 bases from J, with 5 bases between. CDR3 region: CATSDMGTEAFF. CDR3 DNA sequence: TGTGCCACCAGTGATATGGGCACTGAAGCTTTCTTT.

Note on this clonotype: This may be a read error: a much more frequent sequence differs by one nucleotide. This chain connects TRBV12-3 or TRBV12-4 to TRBJ2-3, with 11 bases that match TRBD2. The trim removed 5 bases at V and 8 bases at J, leaving 15 bases unmatched. The CDR3 is made up of 17 amino acids. This chain's CDR3 is CASSGFSGRVRGGTQYF. DNA for the CDR3: TGTGCCAGCAGTGGCTTTAGCGGGAGGGTGCGGGGAGGTACGCAGTATTTT.

This clonotype has ten or more counts. The genes are TRBV5-1 and TRBJ2-7; tentative D call: TRBD1 (6 bases). The CDR3 runs 15 residues. Germline values: CDR1 SGHRS, CDR2 YFSETQ. V was cut by 0 bases and J by 4 bases, with 14 bases left in between. The CDR3 here is CASSLAQGTSYEQYF. The CDR3 region has the DNA TGCGCCAGCAGCTTGGCCCAGGGGACCTCGTACGAGCAGTACTTC.

In its sample, this clonotype was seen many times. The rearrangement uses TRBV7-9 and TRBJ2-7; D is perhaps TRBD2 (6 bases). This CDR3 contains 15 residues. Germline CDR1 SEHNR, CDR2 FQNEAQ (reference sequence). Trimming removed 1 base from V and 5 bases from J, with 15 bases in between. CDR3 in DNA: TGTGCCAGCAGCTTAGTCGGGGGAGCTGGGAACGAGCAGTACTTC. Translating it yields CASSLVGGAGNEQYF.

V gene TRBV27 combines with J gene TRBJ1-4; TRBD1 agrees at 7 bases. J gave up 5 bases and V 5 bases, and 8 bases lay outside the gene matches. CDR3 length: 15 amino acids. Germline lookup yields CDR1 MNHEY and CDR2 SMNVEV (reference sequence). CDR3 protein: CASSRMGQWNEKLFF. In DNA, the CDR3 is TGTGCCAGCAGTCGAATGGGACAGTGGAATGAAAAACTGTTTTTT.

This clonotype was found many times. V gene TRBV4-3 combines with J gene TRBJ2-2; unclear D gene. CDR1 is LGHNA, CDR2 YSLEER, per germline. There are 12 residues in the CDR3. V lost 4 bases and J 5 bases, leaving 5 bases between the germline ends. The DNA for the CDR3 is TGCGCCAGCAGCCCCCATACCGGGGAGCTGTTTTTT. This gives the protein CASSPHTGELFF.

V gene TRBV7-6 combines with J gene TRBJ2-7, with a tentative D call TRBD2 (6 bases). V was trimmed by 1 base and J by 4 bases, leaving 14 bases between them. Germline lookup yields CDR1 SGHVS and CDR2 FNYEAQ. The CDR3 covers 15 residues. CDR3: CASSLVENGGYEQYF. As DNA, the CDR3 is TGTGCCAGCAGCTTAGTCGAAAACGGGGGATACGAGCAGTACTTC.

Here the CDR3 reads CASSSGTFLTDTQYF. In DNA form, the CDR3 reads TGTGCCAGCAGCTCTGGGACCTTTCTCACAGATACGCAGTATTTT. This rearrangement joins TRBV7-3 to TRBJ2-3; perhaps D is TRBD1 or TRBD2 (5 bases each). This CDR3 contains 15 residues. Germline V lookup: CDR1 SGHTA, CDR2 FQGTGA. Trimming stripped 4 bases from V and 2 bases from J, with 13 bases between.

This clonotype was recorded once. The rearrangement joins TRBV15 to TRBJ2-2, with unresolved D. Germline V gene data show CDR1 as LNHNV and CDR2 as YYDKDF (reference sequence). The CDR3 consists of 15 residues. V gave up 1 base and J gave up 6 bases, with 12 bases separating them. CDR3 loop: CATSRGRSSPGELFF. Written as DNA, the CDR3 is TGTGCCACCAGCAGAGGTCGATCGTCCCCCGGGGAGCTGTTTTTT.

This clonotype was counted many times. This sequence joins TRBV12-3 or TRBV12-4 and TRBJ1-5; D possibly corresponds to TRBD1 (5 bases). This CDR3 spans 14 amino acids. Trimming took off 3 bases at V and 4 bases at J, with 10 bases between the two ends. CDR3 nucleotides: TGTGCCAGCAGTTTTATAGGGGATAATCAGCCCCAGCATTTT. Its protein product is CASSFIGDNQPQHF.

This clonotype was seen repeatedly, ten times or more. The rearrangement uses TRBV7-9 and TRBJ1-1; 7 bases line up with TRBD1. V shed 5 bases, J shed 4 bases, and the junction held 4 bases outside the gene matches. CDR1 is SEHNR, CDR2 FQNEAQ, per germline (reference sequence). This CDR3 comprises 13 residues. The DNA of the CDR3 is TGTGCCAGCAGCCCCAGGGGGGCCACTGAAGCTTTCTTT. Amino acids: CASSPRGATEAFF.

This clonotype was observed many times. V is TRBV6-5 and J is TRBJ2-3; TRBD1 aligns across 9 bases. After removal of 5 bases from V and 4 bases from J, the junction contained 10 bases not matched to a gene. The V gene's germline CDR1 is MNHEY and CDR2 SVGAGI. This CDR3 is 16 amino acids long. Here the CDR3 reads CASSDWTGVPPDTQYF. The CDR3 nucleotides read TGTGCCAGCAGTGACTGGACAGGGGTTCCGCCAGATACGCAGTATTTT.

This clonotype was seen many times. The chain joins TRBV19 to TRBJ1-5; D unresolved. The germline V and J ends were trimmed by 6 bases and 3 bases, with 15 bases remaining between them. The CDR3 length is 15 residues. Germline-derived CDR1 and CDR2 are LNHDA and SQIVND (reference sequence). CDR3 nucleotides: TGTGCCAGTAGCAACAGAGAAGTATTCAATCAGCCCCAGCATTTT. Translation: CASSNREVFNQPQHF.

This clonotype was seen a single time. A much larger clone sits a single nucleotide away, making a read error possible. This rearrangement joins TRBV4-3 to TRBJ2-7; 9 nucleotides agree with TRBD2. The CDR3 sequence is 15 residues long. CDR1 and CDR2 from the germline V gene are LGHNA and YSLEER. The CDR3 reads CAGSLAQREVYEQYF. CDR3 DNA sequence: TGCGCCGGCAGCCTAGCCCAGCGGGAGGTCTACGAGCAGTACTTC.

This clonotype was seen more than once but under ten times. The V gene is TRBV9, the J gene TRBJ2-5; tentatively, D is TRBD2 (5 bases). Germline V CDR1 and CDR2: SGDLS, YYNGEE. This CDR3 has 13 amino acids. Trimming shortened V by 5 bases and J by 5 bases, and 13 bases separated the two germline ends. This CDR3 is CASRAGGGETQYF. CDR3 in DNA: TGTGCCAGCAGGGCCGGAGGAGGTGAGACCCAGTACTTC.

This clonotype has a count of ten or more. The rearrangement links TRBV7-9 to TRBJ2-7; D may correspond to TRBD1 or TRBD2 (5 bases each). Between the trimmed V and J ends, which lost 5 bases and 3 bases, there was a span of 17 bases. This CDR3 is 15 amino acids long. Germline CDR1 reads SEHNR; CDR2 reads FQNEAQ (reference sequence). The CDR3 loop reads CASSPPPGDDYEQYF. CDR3 nucleotides: TGTGCCAGCAGCCCCCCCCCCGGGGACGACTACGAGCAGTACTTC.

This clonotype was observed a few times. The genes are TRBV7-9 and TRBJ2-2; 7 bases fit TRBD1. The CDR3 totals 15 residues. The germline gives CDR1 SEHNR, CDR2 FQNEAQ (reference sequence). Trimming took 1 base from V and 5 from J; bases not matched to a gene: 4. The CDR3 sequence: CASSLDRGYTGELFF. Written as DNA, the CDR3 is TGTGCCAGCAGCTTAGACAGGGGTTATACCGGGGAGCTGTTTTTT.

The V call is TRBV24-1, the J call TRBJ2-5; D call uncertain. The CDR3 is made up of 13 amino acids. V lost 3 bases, J lost 3 bases, and 7 bases lay in between. Germline V lookup: CDR1 KGHDR, CDR2 SFDVKD. This CDR3 reads CATSDPPEETQYF. CDR3 nucleotide sequence: TGTGCCACCAGTGATCCCCCAGAAGAGACCCAGTACTTC.

This clonotype was detected once. A much more abundant neighbour one base away suggests this may be a read error. The CDR3 DNA reads as TGTGCCAGCAGGAAGGCGGCGGTTTCAGATACGCAGTATTTT. This codes for CASRKAAVSDTQYF. The chain recombines TRBV3-1 with TRBJ2-3; D is unresolved. CDR1 LGHDT and CDR2 YNNKEL come from the germline V gene (reference sequence). V was clipped by 6 bases and J by 4 bases, with 14 bases between them. The CDR3 contains 14 residues.

The table lists this clonotype with many counts. The gene calls are TRBV7-9 and TRBJ1-4; maybe TRBD1 (6 bases). The V end lost 3 bases, the J end lost 0 bases, and 17 bases lay between the germline ends. Germline CDR1 and CDR2: SEHNR and FQNEAQ (reference sequence). The CDR3 is made up of 18 amino acids. The CDR3 loop reads CASSFWPGAAATNEKLFF. The DNA for the CDR3 is TGTGCCAGCAGCTTTTGGCCAGGGGCGGCGGCAACTAATGAAAAACTGTTTTTT. The variable domain in full, with the rest retrieved from reference TRBV7-9 and TRBJ1-4, is DTGVSQNPRHKITKRGQNVTFRCDPISEHNRLYWYRQTLGQGPEFLTYFQNEAQLEKSRLLSDRFSAERPKGSFSTLEIQRTEQGDSAMYLCASSFWPGAAATNEKLFFGSGTQLSVL.

This clonotype has only a few counts. The CDR3 DNA follows: TGTGCCAGCTCACCCGAGTTAACCGAGACCCAGTACTTC. Its protein product is CASSPELTETQYF. This chain connects TRBV18 to TRBJ2-5; D remains unclear. This CDR3 has 13 residues. Germline CDR1 reads KGHSH; CDR2 reads LQKENI. Between the trimmed V and J ends, which lost 3 bases and 5 bases, there was a span of 10 bases.

The J gene is TRBJ2-2, the V gene TRBV6-1; D remains ambiguous. The CDR3 runs to 15 residues. Per the germline V gene, CDR1 is MNHNS and CDR2 is SASEGT. V lost 3 bases to trimming and J lost 1 base, with 9 bases between them. Here the CDR3 reads CASSEISQNTGELFF. DNA of the CDR3: TGTGCCAGCAGTGAGATTAGCCAGAACACCGGGGAGCTGTTTTTT.

This clonotype has a handful of counts. The chain couples TRBV20-1 to TRBJ1-2, with 11 bases fitting TRBD1. CDR1 and CDR2 (germline): DFQATT, SNEGSKA (reference sequence). V shed 0 bases, J shed 5 bases, and the junction held 11 bases outside the gene matches. The CDR3 runs to 17 residues. The CDR3 spells CSAREEDRGLDYYGYTF. CDR3 DNA: TGCAGTGCTAGAGAGGAGGACAGGGGGCTGGATTATTATGGCTACACCTTC.

A note on this clonotype: One junction end disagrees with the germline gene, perhaps due to a read error. This rearrangement joins TRBV30 to TRBJ1-1; D not certain. This CDR3 has 13 residues. From germline, CDR1 is GTSNPN and CDR2 SVGIG (reference sequence). CDR3 nucleotide sequence: TGTGCCTGGAGGGATAGGCTGAACACTGGAGCTTTCTTT. This sequence encodes CAWRDRLNTGAFF.

This clonotype was counted a few times. The CDR3 region is CASSSPGRGSYNEQFF. CDR3 bases: TGTGCCAGCAGTTCCCCGGGACGGGGGTCCTACAATGAGCAGTTCTTC. V gene TRBV6-6 combines with J gene TRBJ2-1; tentatively, D is TRBD2 (6 bases). This CDR3 has 16 residues. The germline V and J ends were trimmed by 4 bases and 1 base, with 14 bases remaining between them. The germline CDR1 and CDR2 sequences are MNHNY and SVGAGI (reference sequence).

The chain carries TRBV7-9 and TRBJ2-1, with 10 bases fitting TRBD2. The CDR3 sequence is 14 residues long. Germline V CDR1 and CDR2: SEHNR, FQNEAQ (reference sequence). V was clipped by 10 bases and J by 0 bases; unmatched bases: 3. CDR3 nucleotide sequence: TGTGCCACGGGACTAGCGAACTCCTACAATGAGCAGTTCTTC. Translating gives CATGLANSYNEQFF.

This clonotype has more than one count but fewer than ten. The chain couples TRBV27 to TRBJ2-5; TRBD2 is a possible D gene (7 bases). The CDR3 loop spans 14 amino acids. The V and J ends lost 3 bases and 2 bases respectively, with 10 bases between them. Germline V gene sequence: CDR1 MNHEY, CDR2 SMNVEV (reference sequence). The CDR3 nucleotides read TGTGCCAGCAGTTTCGGGGGGCAACAAGAGACCCAGTACTTC. Translating it yields CASSFGGQQETQYF.

This clonotype was picked up many times. This rearrangement joins TRBV7-2 to TRBJ2-3; 13 nucleotides match TRBD2. The ends lost 5 bases at V and 2 bases at J; junction bases unmatched: 7. This CDR3 has 17 residues. Looked up from germline, CDR1 is SGHTA and CDR2 is FQGNSA. The CDR3 region is CASSPGTSGESTDTQYF. As DNA, the CDR3 is TGTGCCAGCAGCCCGGGGACTAGCGGGGAGTCCACAGATACGCAGTATTTT. The complete variable domain, with remaining parts taken from reference TRBV7-2 and TRBJ2-3, reads GAGVSQSPSNKVTEKGKDVELRCDPISGHTALYWYRQSLGQGLEFLIYFQGNSAPDKSGLPSDRFSAERTGGSVSTLTIQRTQQEDSAVYLCASSPGTSGESTDTQYFGPGTRLTVL.

The chain has TRBV6-6 and TRBJ2-1, with TRBD2 identical over 7 bases. V shed 2 bases and J 2 bases; nucleotides not matched to a gene: 6. The CDR3 loop spans 16 amino acids. Germline CDR1 reads MNHNY; CDR2 reads SVGAGI (reference sequence). The CDR3 spells CASSYEIAGAYNEQFF. CDR3 nucleotides: TGTGCCAGCAGTTACGAGATAGCGGGTGCCTACAATGAGCAGTTCTTC.

A note on this clonotype: A single base separates this from a much larger clone, so it may be a read error. The chain couples TRBV7-9 to TRBJ1-4; 7 bases match TRBD1. The CDR3 has 20 residues. The germline gives CDR1 SEHNR, CDR2 FQNEAQ (reference sequence). The CDR3 DNA follows: TGTGCCAGCGGCTTAGTGCAGTTGACGGGACAGCTTTTCACTAATGAAAAACTGTTTTTT. It yields the protein CASGLVQLTGQLFTNEKLFF.